Listed below are T cell receptor beta chains from one sample, sequenced in a study of shared clonotypes between healthy human individuals. Repertoires were generated with immunoSEQ multiplex PCR, while TCRdb's copy carries only in-frame clones and drops some. Of 1,400,000 or so clones listed, around 98.5% are singletons. Specimen: naive CD4+ T cells sorted from blood. Receptors originate from a man in his thirties or forties in good health. The conserved cysteine and the conserved F or W are not part of the CDR3 here.

J: TRBJ2-3; V: TRBV18; CDR3: ASSPISGGRGDTQY
J: TRBJ2-5; V: TRBV5-1; CDR3: ASSLVGYRQETQY
J: TRBJ1-1; V: TRBV14; CDR3: ASSRQGVRNTEAF
J: TRBJ1-5; V: TRBV27; CDR3: ASRPLQGVDQPQH
J: TRBJ1-2; V: TRBV6-6; CDR3: ASRGPLNGYT
J: TRBJ1-1; V: TRBV27; CDR3: ASSSTGGATEAF
J: TRBJ2-1; V: TRBV2; CDR3: ASSEGGIFYNEQF
J: TRBJ2-1; V: TRBV5-1; CDR3: ASSLLVAGSYEQF
J: TRBJ2-7; V: TRBV5-1; CDR3: ASRPSPIPYEQY
J: TRBJ2-7; V: TRBV18; CDR3: ASSRQGGEQY
J: TRBJ2-7; V: TRBV5-1; CDR3: ASSLELASGSYEQY
J: TRBJ1-5; V: TRBV6-6; CDR3: ASSYRQGNQPQH
J: TRBJ2-7; V: TRBV28; CDR3: ASSLSFYEQY
J: TRBJ2-1; V: TRBV7-9; CDR3: ASSSSGNHNEQF
J: TRBJ2-1; V: TRBV12-5; CDR3: ASGLVNGNEQF